Presented here are 18 T cell receptor beta chains from one specimen sequenced in a study of radiation and T cells in renal cell carcinoma. Stated time point: baseline pretreatment blood. Treatment reported: 15 Gy SBRT to primary tumor, nephrectomy 4 weeks later. TCRdb keeps only in-frame clones here, not all; method: immunoSEQ multiplex PCR. The sample comprises 150,000 or so clones, 70% to 90% of which are singletons, and more than 10% rests with the top ten. The starting material was blood, obtained from a patient whose treatment included radiotherapy and nephrectomy. Receptors originate from a woman aged 50 to 60 with renal cell carcinoma.

This clone has only a few counts. The genes are TRBV19 and TRBJ2-5, with D uncertain. The V end lost 4 bases, the J end lost 1 base, and 7 bases lay between the germline ends. The CDR3 totals 13 residues. Germline V CDR1 and CDR2: LNHDA, SQIVND (reference sequence). CDR3 bases: TGTGCCAGTAGTACGAACTCCCAAGAGACCCAGTACTTC. This gives the protein CASSTNSQETQYF.

This clone was detected once. V and J are TRBV27 and TRBJ2-7; 9 nucleotides line up with TRBD1. Trimming at V came to 4 bases and at J to 3 bases, leaving 4 bases not matched to a gene. This CDR3 has 14 residues. The germline CDR1 and CDR2 sequences are MNHEY and SMNVEV (reference sequence). The CDR3 DNA reads as TGTGCCAGCAGTTCCCACAGGGGGCGCTACGAGCAGTACTTC. Amino acid sequence: CASSSHRGRYEQYF.

This sequence joins TRBV19 and TRBJ2-2; D may be TRBD1 or TRBD2 (5 bases each). V gave up 3 bases and J gave up 7 bases, with 9 bases separating them. The germline V gene has CDR1 LNHDA and CDR2 SQIVND (reference sequence). The CDR3 has 13 amino acids. CDR3 protein: CASSIGDGGELFF. The DNA for the CDR3 is TGTGCCAGTAGTATCGGGGACGGCGGGGAGCTGTTTTTT.

The chain couples TRBV30 to TRBJ1-4; no clear D gene. CDR1 is GTSNPN, CDR2 SVGIG, per germline (reference sequence). The CDR3 has 12 amino acids. V lost 3 bases and J lost 7, with 9 bases in between. CDR3 region: CAWSGVIEKLFF. The CDR3 region has the DNA TGTGCCTGGAGCGGCGTTATTGAAAAACTGTTTTTT.

This sequence joins TRBV19 and TRBJ2-7; weak D call: TRBD1 (5 bases). V shed 5 bases and J shed 6 bases, with 23 bases lying between them. CDR1 and CDR2 from the germline V gene are LNHDA and SQIVND (reference sequence). This CDR3 contains 16 residues. The CDR3 region is CASSVPSGPVGAEQYF. The CDR3 region has the DNA TGTGCCAGTAGTGTCCCCTCGGGCCCGGTAGGGGCCGAGCAGTACTTC.

V and J are TRBV9 and TRBJ2-1; 8 bases match TRBD1. The CDR3 is made up of 15 amino acids. J was trimmed by 2 bases and V by 4 bases; bases with no gene match: 5. Germline V lookup: CDR1 SGDLS, CDR2 YYNGEE. Here the CDR3 DNA reads TGTGCCAGCAGCCTCCGGGGACAGGCCTACAATGAGCAGTTCTTC. Encoded protein: CASSLRGQAYNEQFF.

The rearrangement links TRBV5-4 to TRBJ1-2, with 7 bases lining up with TRBD1. Germline CDR1 reads SGHNT; CDR2 reads YYREEE (reference sequence). The J segment lost 12 bases and the V segment lost 4 bases, leaving 15 bases of the junction unmatched. This CDR3 region has 14 residues. CDR3 in amino acids: CASSHDRVEKIHTF. The CDR3 nucleotides read TGTGCCAGCAGCCATGACAGGGTAGAGAAGATCCACACCTTC. Full variable domain (missing parts from reference TRBV5-4 and TRBJ1-2): ETGVTQSPTHLIKTRGQQVTLRCSSQSGHNTVSWYQQALGQGPQFIFQYYREEENGRGNFPPRFSGLQFPNYSSELNVNALELDDSALYLCASSHDRVEKIHTFGSGTRLTVV.

As regards this clone: One end of the junction is discordant with germline, which a read error may explain. V usage is TRBV11-2 and J usage is TRBJ2-7; TRBD1 agrees at 10 bases. CDR1 SGHAT and CDR2 FQNNGV come from the germline V gene. The length of the CDR3 is 14 residues. The CDR3 is CASSLGGQGMKQYF. CDR3 sequence (DNA): TGTGCCAGCAGTTTAGGGGGACAGGGGATGAAACAGTACTTC.

V usage is TRBV7-3 and J usage is TRBJ2-2; D call uncertain. The ends were cut back, 2 bases at V and 0 bases at J, with 4 bases in the middle. The CDR3 sequence is 14 residues long. Germline lookup yields CDR1 SGHTA and CDR2 FQGTGA. The CDR3, as DNA: TGTGCCAGCAGCTTATTCTCGAACACCGGGGAGCTGTTTTTT. Amino acids: CASSLFSNTGELFF.

V and J are TRBV29-1 and TRBJ1-2; D may be TRBD1 (5 bases). The CDR3 totals 13 residues. Germline loops: CDR1 SQVTM, CDR2 ANQGSEA. The V gene lost 2 bases and the J gene lost 6 bases, with 13 bases spanning the gap. The CDR3 DNA follows: TGCAGCGTTGAAACCTTCAGGGTGGATGGCTACACCTTC. Amino acids: CSVETFRVDGYTF.

This chain links TRBV4-1 with TRBJ2-5, with TRBD2 matching over 9 bases. CDR3 size: 15 residues. CDR1 and CDR2 from the germline V gene are MGHRA and YSYEKL. Unmatched junction bases numbered 5, after V lost 1 base and J lost 5 bases. This CDR3 reads CASSQVSGGAETQYF. The CDR3 DNA is TGCGCCAGCAGCCAAGTTAGCGGGGGAGCGGAGACCCAGTACTTC.

This clone was observed a few times. The chain combines TRBV5-1 with TRBJ1-1, with TRBD1 identical over 8 bases. V trimming: 4 bases; J trimming: 5 bases; junction bases outside the gene matches: 7. The CDR3 has 14 residues. Per the germline V gene, CDR1 is SGHRS and CDR2 is YFSETQ. DNA of the CDR3: TGCGCCAGCAGCCCAGGACAGGGAACGACTGAAGCTTTCTTT. The encoded protein is CASSPGQGTTEAFF.

V and J are TRBV9 and TRBJ2-7, with 8 bases identical to TRBD1. The J segment lost 1 base and the V segment lost 1 base, leaving 1 base of the junction unmatched. CDR3 length: 14 amino acids. The germline V gene has CDR1 SGDLS and CDR2 YYNGEE. CDR3 bases: TGTGCCAGCAGCGTAAGGGACAGGTCCTACGAGCAGTACTTC. Residues: CASSVRDRSYEQYF.

The chain couples TRBV2 to TRBJ1-3; 7 nucleotides agree with TRBD1. Trimming at V came to 6 bases and at J to 3 bases, leaving 8 bases not matched to a gene. CDR3 size: 15 residues. CDR1 and CDR2 (germline): SNHLY, FYNNEI. The CDR3 DNA follows: TGTGCCAGCAGGCCCGGGACAGCAATTGGAAACACCATATATTTT. Encoded protein: CASRPGTAIGNTIYF.

This clone was seen just once. The chain uses TRBV29-1 and TRBJ2-5, with 11 positions matching TRBD2. Looked up from germline, CDR1 is SQVTM and CDR2 is ANQGSEA. This CDR3 is built from 13 residues. Trimming removed 6 bases from V and 1 base from J; junction bases left unmatched: 1. The CDR3, as DNA: TGCAGCGTGGGGACTAGCGGCCAAGAGACCCAGTACTTC. Protein: CSVGTSGQETQYF.

CDR3 in DNA: TGCGCCAGCAGCTCTTCAGGGCAAGGAAACACCATATATTTT. It codes for CASSSSGQGNTIYF. The J gene is TRBJ1-3, the V gene TRBV5-1; D perhaps matches TRBD1 (5 bases). The CDR3 covers 14 residues. Germline CDR1 SGHRS, CDR2 YFSETQ. Trimming left V 3 bases short and J 4 bases short, with 11 bases between.

CDR3 coding DNA: TGTGCCACCAGCAGGGGAACAGGGGGCGGTCAGCCCCAGCATTTT. Its translation is CATSRGTGGGQPQHF. This rearrangement joins TRBV15 to TRBJ1-5; 9 nucleotides match TRBD1. The length of the CDR3 is 15 residues. Germline V lookup: CDR1 LNHNV, CDR2 YYDKDF (reference sequence). V shed 3 bases and J 6 bases; nucleotides not matched to a gene: 6.

V usage is TRBV6-5 and J usage is TRBJ1-4; D is unresolved. Germline V gene lookup returns CDR1 MNHEY and CDR2 SVGAGI. Deletions cut 5 bases from V and 5 bases from J, with 12 bases between. CDR3 length equals 14 residues. CDR3 DNA sequence: TGTGCCAGCAGTGGGAACCTGGCAAATGAAAAACTGTTTTTT. It yields the protein CASSGNLANEKLFF.